This T cell receptor beta chain was sequenced in a study of regulatory T cells in long-lasting Graves disease. Assembly of TCR beta libraries relied on iRepertoire HTBI primers together with Arm-PCR of CDR3 regions. A single record per CDR3 protein comes from TCRdb applying MiXCR to the multiplex PCR reads. The table includes around 400,000 distinct CDR3 sequences, 12% detected once. The time point is: newly diagnosed GD, antithyroid drugs for less than 3 months. Making the TCR library involved RNA that had been extracted from PBMCs. Criteria from the American Thyroid Association guidelines were applied to diagnose Graves' disease. The CDR3 covers 14 residues. The germline V gene has CDR1 LGHDT and CDR2 YNNKEL (reference sequence). V lost 1 base and J lost 6, with 10 bases in between. Many counts were recorded for this clonotype. As yet, its antigen is unknown. Whole-study findings and limits: A greater number of public clonotypes (2,741) was shared by persistent patients than by new patients (just over 950).

These sequences were also reported in another study, on T cells in Graves' hyperthyroidism and ophthalmopathy. That work states: Among thyroid clonotypes expanded above 0.001, most also appeared in blood.

The rearrangement uses TRBV3-1 and TRBJ1-5; D uncertain. The specimen was peripheral blood mononuclear cells (PBMCs), collected at new diagnosis, from a patient treated with antithyroid drugs. This clonotype was obtained from a woman younger than 30 with Graves disease. The CDR3 DNA reads as TGTGCCAGCAGCCAAGGTTTTAATAGTCAGCCCCAGCATTTT. Translation gives CASSQGFNSQPQHF.